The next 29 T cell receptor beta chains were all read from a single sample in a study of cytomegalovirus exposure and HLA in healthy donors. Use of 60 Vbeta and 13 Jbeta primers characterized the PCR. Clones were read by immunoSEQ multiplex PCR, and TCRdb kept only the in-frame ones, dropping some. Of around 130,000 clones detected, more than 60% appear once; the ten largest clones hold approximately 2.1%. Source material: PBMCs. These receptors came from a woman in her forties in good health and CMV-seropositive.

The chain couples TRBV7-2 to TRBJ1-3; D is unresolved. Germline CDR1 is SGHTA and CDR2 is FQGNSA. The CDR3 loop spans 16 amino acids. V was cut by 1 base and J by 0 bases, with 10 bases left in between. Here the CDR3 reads CASSLGVDGSGNTIYF. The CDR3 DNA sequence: TGTGCCAGCAGCTTAGGAGTCGATGGCTCTGGAAACACCATATATTTT.

Here the CDR3 reads CASRPSLAGGEQYF. In nucleotides, the CDR3 is TGTGCCAGCAGACCAAGCCTAGCGGGAGGCGAGCAGTACTTC. The V call is TRBV7-2, the J call TRBJ2-7; 11 positions match TRBD2. CDR1 and CDR2 (germline): SGHTA, FQGNSA. With V trimmed by 6 bases and J by 6 bases, 7 bases remained unmatched. The CDR3 extends over 14 amino acids. Using reference TRBV7-2 and TRBJ2-7 for the parts outside the CDR3, the full variable domain is GAGVSQSPSNKVTEKGKDVELRCDPISGHTALYWYRQSLGQGLEFLIYFQGNSAPDKSGLPSDRFSAERTGGSVSTLTIQRTQQEDSAVYLCASRPSLAGGEQYFGPGTRLTVT.

The CDR3 protein is CASSFIVGQGVSYGYTF. The DNA of the CDR3 is TGTGCCAGCAGCTTTATCGTCGGACAGGGGGTTAGCTATGGCTACACCTTC. The rearrangement joins TRBV5-6 to TRBJ1-2, with TRBD1 matching over 10 bases. The CDR3 is 17 residues long. Germline CDR1 and CDR2: SGHDT and YYEEEE. J was trimmed by 4 bases and V by 2 bases; bases with no gene match: 11.

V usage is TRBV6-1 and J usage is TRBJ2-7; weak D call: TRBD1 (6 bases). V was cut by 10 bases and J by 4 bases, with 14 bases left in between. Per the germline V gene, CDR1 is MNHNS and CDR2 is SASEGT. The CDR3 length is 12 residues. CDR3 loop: CATSLDRYEQYF. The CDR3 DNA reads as TGTGCCACCTCACTGGACAGATACGAGCAGTACTTC.

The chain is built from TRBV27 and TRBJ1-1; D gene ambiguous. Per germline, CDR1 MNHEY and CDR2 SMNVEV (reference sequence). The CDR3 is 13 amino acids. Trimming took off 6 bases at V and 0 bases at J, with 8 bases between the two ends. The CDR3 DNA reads TGTGCCAGCAGCTGGCGGTTGAACACTGAAGCTTTCTTT. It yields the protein CASSWRLNTEAFF.

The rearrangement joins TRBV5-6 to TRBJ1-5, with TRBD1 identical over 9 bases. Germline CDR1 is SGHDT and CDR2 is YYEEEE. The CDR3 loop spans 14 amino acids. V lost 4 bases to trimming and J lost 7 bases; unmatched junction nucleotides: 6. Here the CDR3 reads CASSKYRGRQPQHF. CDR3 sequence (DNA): TGTGCCAGCAGCAAATACAGGGGGCGGCAGCCCCAGCATTTT.

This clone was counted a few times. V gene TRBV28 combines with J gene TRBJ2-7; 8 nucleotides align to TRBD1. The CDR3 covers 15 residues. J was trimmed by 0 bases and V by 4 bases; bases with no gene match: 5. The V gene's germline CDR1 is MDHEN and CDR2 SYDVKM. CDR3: CASSSGGSDSYEQYF. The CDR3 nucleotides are TGTGCCAGCAGTTCAGGGGGCAGCGACTCCTACGAGCAGTACTTC. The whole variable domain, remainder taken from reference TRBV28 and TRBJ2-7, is DVKVTQSSRYLVKRTGEKVFLECVQDMDHENMFWYRQDPGLGLRLIYFSYDVKMKEKGDIPEGYSVSREKKERFSLILESASTNQTSMYLCASSSGGSDSYEQYFGPGTRLTVT.

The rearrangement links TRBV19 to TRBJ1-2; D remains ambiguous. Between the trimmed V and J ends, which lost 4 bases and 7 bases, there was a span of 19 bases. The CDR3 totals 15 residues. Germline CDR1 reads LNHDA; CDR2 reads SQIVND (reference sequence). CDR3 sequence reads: CASSTQAGTISGYTF. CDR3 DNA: TGTGCCAGTAGTACCCAGGCAGGAACGATCTCTGGCTACACCTTC.

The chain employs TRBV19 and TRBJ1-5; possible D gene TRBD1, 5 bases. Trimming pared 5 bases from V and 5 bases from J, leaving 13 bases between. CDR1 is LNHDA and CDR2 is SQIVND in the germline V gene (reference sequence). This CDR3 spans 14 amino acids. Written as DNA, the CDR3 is TGTGCCAGTAGTCCCCCCTGGGGGGATCAGCCCCAGCATTTT. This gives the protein CASSPPWGDQPQHF. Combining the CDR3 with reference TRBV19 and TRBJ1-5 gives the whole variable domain DGGITQSPKYLFRKEGQNVTLSCEQNLNHDAMYWYRQDPGQGLRLIYYSQIVNDFQKGDIAEGYSVSREKKESFPLTVTSAQKNPTAFYLCASSPPWGDQPQHFGDGTRLSIL.

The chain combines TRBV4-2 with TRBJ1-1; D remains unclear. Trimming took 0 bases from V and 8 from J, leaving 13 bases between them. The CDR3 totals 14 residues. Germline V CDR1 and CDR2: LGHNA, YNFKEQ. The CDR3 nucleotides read TGTGCCAGCAGCCAAGATCGGCGGGCCCTCGAAGCTTTCTTT. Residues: CASSQDRRALEAFF.

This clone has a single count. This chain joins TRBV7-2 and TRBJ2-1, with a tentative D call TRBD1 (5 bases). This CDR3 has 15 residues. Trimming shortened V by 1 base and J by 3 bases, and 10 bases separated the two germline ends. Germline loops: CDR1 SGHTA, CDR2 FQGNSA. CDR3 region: CASSLVGPIYNEQFF. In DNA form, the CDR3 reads TGTGCCAGCAGCTTAGTGGGGCCCATCTACAATGAGCAGTTCTTC.

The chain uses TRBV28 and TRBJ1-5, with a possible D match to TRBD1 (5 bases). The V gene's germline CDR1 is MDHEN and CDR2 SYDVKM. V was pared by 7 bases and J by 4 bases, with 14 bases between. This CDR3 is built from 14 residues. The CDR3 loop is CASISGTLNQPQHF. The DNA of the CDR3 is TGTGCCAGCATCTCCGGGACTTTGAATCAGCCCCAGCATTTT.

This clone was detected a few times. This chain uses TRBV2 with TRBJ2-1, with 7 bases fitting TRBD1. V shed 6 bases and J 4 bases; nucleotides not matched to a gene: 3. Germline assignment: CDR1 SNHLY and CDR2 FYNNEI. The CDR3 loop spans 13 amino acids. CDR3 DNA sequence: TGTGCCAGCAGCCAGGACAGGTACAATGAGCAGTTCTTC. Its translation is CASSQDRYNEQFF.

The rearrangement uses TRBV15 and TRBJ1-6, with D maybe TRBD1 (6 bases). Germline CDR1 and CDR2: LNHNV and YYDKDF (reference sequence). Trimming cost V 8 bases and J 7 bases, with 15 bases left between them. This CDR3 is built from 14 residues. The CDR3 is CATGPGQLNSPLHF. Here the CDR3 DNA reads TGTGCCACCGGCCCCGGACAGCTCAATTCACCCCTCCACTTT.

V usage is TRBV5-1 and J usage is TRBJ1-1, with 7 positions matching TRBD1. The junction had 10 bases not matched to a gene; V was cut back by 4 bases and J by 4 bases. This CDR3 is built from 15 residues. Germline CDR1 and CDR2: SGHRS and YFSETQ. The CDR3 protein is CASSPPRQGGTEAFF. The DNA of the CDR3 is TGCGCCAGCAGCCCTCCCCGACAGGGAGGCACTGAAGCTTTCTTT.

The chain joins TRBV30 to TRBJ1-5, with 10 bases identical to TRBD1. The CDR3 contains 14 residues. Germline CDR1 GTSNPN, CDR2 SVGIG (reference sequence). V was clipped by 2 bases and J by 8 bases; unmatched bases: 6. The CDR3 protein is CAWSKGQGIEPQHF. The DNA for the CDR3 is TGTGCCTGGAGTAAGGGACAGGGGATCGAGCCCCAGCATTTT.

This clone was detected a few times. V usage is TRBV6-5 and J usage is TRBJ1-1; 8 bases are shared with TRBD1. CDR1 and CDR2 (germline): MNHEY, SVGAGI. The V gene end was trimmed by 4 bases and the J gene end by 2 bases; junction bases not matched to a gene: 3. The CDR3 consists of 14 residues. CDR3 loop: CASSWGQANTEAFF. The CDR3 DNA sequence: TGTGCCAGCAGTTGGGGACAGGCTAACACTGAAGCTTTCTTT.

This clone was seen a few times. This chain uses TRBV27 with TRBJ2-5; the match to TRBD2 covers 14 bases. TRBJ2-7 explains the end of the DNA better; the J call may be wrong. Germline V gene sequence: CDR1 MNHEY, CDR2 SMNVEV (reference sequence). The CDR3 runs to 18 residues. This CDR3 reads CASSPRGTSGSVSYEQYF. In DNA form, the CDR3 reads TGTGCCAGCAGTCCCCGAGGGACTAGCGGGAGTGTCTCCTACGAGCAGTACTTC.

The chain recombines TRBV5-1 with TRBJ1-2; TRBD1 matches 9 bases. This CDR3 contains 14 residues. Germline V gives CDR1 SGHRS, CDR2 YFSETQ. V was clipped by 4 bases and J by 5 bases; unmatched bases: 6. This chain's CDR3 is CASSTDGQGYGYTF. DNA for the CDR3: TGCGCCAGCAGCACGGATGGACAGGGGTATGGCTACACCTTC. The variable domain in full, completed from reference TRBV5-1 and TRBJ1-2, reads KAGVTQTPRYLIKTRGQQVTLSCSPISGHRSVSWYQQTPGQGLQFLFEYFSETQRNKGNFPGRFSGRQFSNSRSEMNVSTLELGDSALYLCASSTDGQGYGYTFGSGTRLTVV.

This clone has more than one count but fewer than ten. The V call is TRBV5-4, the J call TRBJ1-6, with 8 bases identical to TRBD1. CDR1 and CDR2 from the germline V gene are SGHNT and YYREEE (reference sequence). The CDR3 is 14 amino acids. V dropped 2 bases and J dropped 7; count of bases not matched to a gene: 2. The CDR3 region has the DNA TGTGCCAGCAGCTTTCGACAGGGGAATTCACCCCTCCACTTT. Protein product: CASSFRQGNSPLHF. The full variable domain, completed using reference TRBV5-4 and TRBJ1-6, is ETGVTQSPTHLIKTRGQQVTLRCSSQSGHNTVSWYQQALGQGPQFIFQYYREEENGRGNFPPRFSGLQFPNYSSELNVNALELDDSALYLCASSFRQGNSPLHFGNGTRLTVT.

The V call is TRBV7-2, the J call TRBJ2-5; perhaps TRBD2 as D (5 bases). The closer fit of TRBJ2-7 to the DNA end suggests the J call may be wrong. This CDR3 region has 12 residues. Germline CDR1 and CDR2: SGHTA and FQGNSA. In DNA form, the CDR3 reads TGTGCCAGCAGCAAAGACTACTACGAGCAGTACTTC. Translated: CASSKDYYEQYF.

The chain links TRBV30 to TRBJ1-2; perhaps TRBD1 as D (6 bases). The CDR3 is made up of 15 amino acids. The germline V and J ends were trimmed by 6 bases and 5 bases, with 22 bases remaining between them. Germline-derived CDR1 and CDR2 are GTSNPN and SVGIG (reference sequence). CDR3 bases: TGTGCCTGCCGAGTAGGGGCAGGGGACCAATATGGCTACACCTTC. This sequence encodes CACRVGAGDQYGYTF.

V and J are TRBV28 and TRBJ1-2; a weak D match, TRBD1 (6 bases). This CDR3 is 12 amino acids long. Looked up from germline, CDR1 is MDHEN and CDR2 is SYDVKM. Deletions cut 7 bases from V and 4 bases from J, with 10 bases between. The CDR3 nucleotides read TGTGCCAGCAACAGGGCCACCTATGGCTACACCTTC. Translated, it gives CASNRATYGYTF.

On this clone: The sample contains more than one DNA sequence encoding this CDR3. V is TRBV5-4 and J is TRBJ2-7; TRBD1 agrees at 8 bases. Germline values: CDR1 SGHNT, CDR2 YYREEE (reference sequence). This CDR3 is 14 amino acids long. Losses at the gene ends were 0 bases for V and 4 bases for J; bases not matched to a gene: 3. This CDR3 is CASSLGQGAYEQYF. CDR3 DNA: TGTGCCAGCAGCTTGGGGCAGGGGGCTTACGAGCAGTACTTC.

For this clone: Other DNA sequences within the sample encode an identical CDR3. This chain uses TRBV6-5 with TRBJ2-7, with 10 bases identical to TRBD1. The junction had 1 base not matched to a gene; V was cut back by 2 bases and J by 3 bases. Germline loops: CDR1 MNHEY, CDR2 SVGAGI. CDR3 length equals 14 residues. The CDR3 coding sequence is TGTGCCAGCAGTTACCGGGACAGGGGCTACGAGCAGTACTTC. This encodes CASSYRDRGYEQYF.

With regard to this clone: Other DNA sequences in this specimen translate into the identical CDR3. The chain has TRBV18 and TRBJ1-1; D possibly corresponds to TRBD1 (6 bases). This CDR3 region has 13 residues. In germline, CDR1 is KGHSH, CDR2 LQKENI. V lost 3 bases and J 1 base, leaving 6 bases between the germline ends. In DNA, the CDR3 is TGTGCCAGCTCACCGACAGGGAACACTGAAGCTTTCTTT. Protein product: CASSPTGNTEAFF.

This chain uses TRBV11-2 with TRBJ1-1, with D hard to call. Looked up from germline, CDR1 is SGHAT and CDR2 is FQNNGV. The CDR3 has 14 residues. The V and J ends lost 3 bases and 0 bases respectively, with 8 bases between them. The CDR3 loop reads CASSFGRMNTEAFF. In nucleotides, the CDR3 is TGTGCCAGCAGCTTTGGCAGGATGAACACTGAAGCTTTCTTT.

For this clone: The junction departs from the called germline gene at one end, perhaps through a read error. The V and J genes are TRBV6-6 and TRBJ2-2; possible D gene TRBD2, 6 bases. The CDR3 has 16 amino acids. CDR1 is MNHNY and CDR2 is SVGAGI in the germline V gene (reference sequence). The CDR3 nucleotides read TGTGTCAGCAGTTACTCATACGGGAGTGGCACCGGGGAGCTGTTTTTT. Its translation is CVSSYSYGSGTGELFF.

The chain's CDR3 is CASSQPGQDRSSYTF. The CDR3, as DNA: TGTGCCAGCTCACAACCGGGACAGGACAGGTCTAGCTACACCTTC. This chain connects TRBV28 to TRBJ1-2, with 8 nucleotides matching TRBD1. The CDR3 contains 15 residues. CDR1 MDHEN and CDR2 SYDVKM come from the germline V gene. V was pared by 8 bases and J by 9 bases, with 17 bases of the junction left unmatched.